This record covers a single T cell receptor beta chain. This specimen comes from a study of CD8+ T cells in alopecia areata. Treatment specified: oral pan-JAK inhibitor, 5-10 mg twice daily. Extracted RNA was reverse transcribed into cDNA, the sequencing template. Sequencing used immunoSEQ multiplex PCR; TCRdb keeps in-frame clones, though not all of them. The profile shows approximately 200,000 clones, roughly 44% of them singletons. This CDR3 has 13 residues. Germline-derived CDR1 and CDR2 are SQVTM and ANQGSEA. Trimming stripped 7 bases from V and 2 bases from J, with 13 bases between. The rearrangement joins TRBV29-1 to TRBJ2-3; D may be TRBD2 (5 bases). Sequencing was performed on CD4+ T cells sorted from blood, taken at approximately week 36, from a patient treated with tofacitinib. The sequence derives from a human donor with alopecia areata. The CDR3 DNA reads TGCAGCGCGGGGAGACGGCCCACAGATACGCAGTATTTT. Amino acid sequence: CSAGRRPTDTQYF.